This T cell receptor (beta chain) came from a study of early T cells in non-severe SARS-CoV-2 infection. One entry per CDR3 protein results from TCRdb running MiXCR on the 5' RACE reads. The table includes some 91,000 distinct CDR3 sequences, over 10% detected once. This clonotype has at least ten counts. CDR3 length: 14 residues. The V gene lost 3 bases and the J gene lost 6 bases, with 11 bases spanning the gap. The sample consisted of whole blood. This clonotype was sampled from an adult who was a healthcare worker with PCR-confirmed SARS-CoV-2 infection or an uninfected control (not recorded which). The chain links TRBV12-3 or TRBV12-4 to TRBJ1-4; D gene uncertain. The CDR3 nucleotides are TGTGCCAGCAGTTTGAGGCAGAAGGATGAAAAACTGTTTTTT. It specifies CASSLRQKDEKLFF.